These 7 T cell receptor beta chains were all obtained from the same sample, sequenced in a study of blood T cell repertoires in COVID-19. Method: immunoSEQ multiplex PCR; TCRdb's copy keeps in-frame clones and lacks some. There are around 110,000 clones in the sample; roughly 80% occur only once, and roughly 2.4% lies in the top ten. The sample consisted of peripheral blood. The receptors here all came from a man aged 25 to 40 with acute or convalescent COVID-19.

The rearrangement uses TRBV7-9 and TRBJ2-1; TRBD1 matches at 12 bases. V gave up 7 bases and J gave up 7 bases; unmatched junction bases: 8. From germline, CDR1 is SEHNR and CDR2 FQNEAQ (reference sequence). This CDR3 has 15 residues. For the CDR3, the DNA is TGTGCCAGCAACGCTCCGGGACAGGGGGCAAATGAGCAGTTCTTC. This gives the protein CASNAPGQGANEQFF.

In this sample, this clone turned up a few times. The gene calls are TRBV30 and TRBJ1-1; weak D call: TRBD1 (5 bases). Trimming removed 4 bases from V and 6 bases from J, with 12 bases in between. CDR3 length equals 12 residues. CDR1 and CDR2 from the germline V gene are GTSNPN and SVGIG (reference sequence). The CDR3 sequence: CAWKQLQAEAFF. In DNA, the CDR3 is TGTGCCTGGAAGCAGTTACAGGCTGAAGCTTTCTTT.

The table lists this clone with a few counts. The rearrangement links TRBV2 to TRBJ1-2; D possibly corresponds to TRBD1 (6 bases). V lost 1 base, J lost 8 bases, and 14 bases lay in between. Germline CDR1 reads SNHLY; CDR2 reads FYNNEI. CDR3 length equals 14 residues. CDR3 residues: CASSEGTVATGYTF. The CDR3 DNA sequence: TGTGCCAGCAGTGAAGGGACAGTTGCGACGGGCTACACCTTC.

This clone showed up just a few times. The gene calls are TRBV4-3 and TRBJ2-1; 10 nucleotides align to TRBD2. With 4 bases clipped from V and 8 bases from J, the junction kept 17 bases outside the gene matches. The CDR3 runs 18 residues. CDR1 and CDR2 (germline): LGHNA, YSLEER. CDR3: CASSPSLSSGGPRDEQFF. The CDR3 DNA follows: TGCGCCAGCAGCCCCAGCCTTTCTAGCGGGGGACCGCGGGATGAGCAGTTCTTC.

This clone was observed once. The chain combines TRBV7-3 with TRBJ2-1; D is possibly TRBD2 (6 bases). The CDR3 totals 16 residues. Germline V gives CDR1 SGHTA, CDR2 FQGTGA. Trimming took off 1 base at V and 5 bases at J, with 15 bases between the two ends. The CDR3 DNA is TGTGCCAGCAGCTTAAGGAGTTTGGCGGGAAACAATGAGCAGTTCTTC. Its translation is CASSLRSLAGNNEQFF.

The chain recombines TRBV11-1 with TRBJ2-1, with unresolved D. Germline loops: CDR1 SGHAT, CDR2 FQDESV (reference sequence). This CDR3 region has 15 residues. The ends were cut back, 1 base at V and 0 bases at J, with 7 bases in the middle. The DNA for the CDR3 is TGTGCCAGCAGCTTAGGCGGATCCTCCTACAATGAGCAGTTCTTC. Protein: CASSLGGSSYNEQFF.

The gene calls are TRBV5-1 and TRBJ2-1; TRBD2 is a possible D gene (6 bases). V lost 0 bases to trimming and J lost 5 bases, with 9 bases between them. Germline assignment: CDR1 SGHRS and CDR2 YFSETQ. The CDR3 is made up of 14 amino acids. The DNA of the CDR3 is TGCGCCAGCAGCTTGGTGGCGGGGAACAATGAGCAGTTCTTC. Residues: CASSLVAGNNEQFF.